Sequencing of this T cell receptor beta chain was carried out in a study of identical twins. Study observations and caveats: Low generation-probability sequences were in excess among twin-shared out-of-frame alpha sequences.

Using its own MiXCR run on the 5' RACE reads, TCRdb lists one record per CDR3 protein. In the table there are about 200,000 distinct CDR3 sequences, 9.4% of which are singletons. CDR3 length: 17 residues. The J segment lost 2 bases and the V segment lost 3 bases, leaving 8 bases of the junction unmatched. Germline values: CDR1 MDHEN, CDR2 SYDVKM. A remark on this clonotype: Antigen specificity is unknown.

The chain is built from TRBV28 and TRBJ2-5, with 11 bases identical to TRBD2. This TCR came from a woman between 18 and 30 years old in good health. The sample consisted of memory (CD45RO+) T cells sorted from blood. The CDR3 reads CASSLTSGNGEQETQYF. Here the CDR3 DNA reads TGTGCCAGCAGTTTGACTAGCGGGAATGGGGAGCAAGAGACCCAGTACTTC.